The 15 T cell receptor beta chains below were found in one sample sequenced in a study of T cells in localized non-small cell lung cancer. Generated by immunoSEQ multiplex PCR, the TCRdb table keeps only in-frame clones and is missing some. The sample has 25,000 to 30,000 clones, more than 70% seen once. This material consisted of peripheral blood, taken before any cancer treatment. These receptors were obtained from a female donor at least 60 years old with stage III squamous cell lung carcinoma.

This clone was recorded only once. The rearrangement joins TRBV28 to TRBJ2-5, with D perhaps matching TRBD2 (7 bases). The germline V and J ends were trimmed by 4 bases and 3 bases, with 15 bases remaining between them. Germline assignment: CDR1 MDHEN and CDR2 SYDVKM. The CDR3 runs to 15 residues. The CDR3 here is CASSSGGLVEETQYF. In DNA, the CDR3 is TGTGCCAGCAGTTCCGGGGGGCTAGTGGAAGAGACCCAGTACTTC.

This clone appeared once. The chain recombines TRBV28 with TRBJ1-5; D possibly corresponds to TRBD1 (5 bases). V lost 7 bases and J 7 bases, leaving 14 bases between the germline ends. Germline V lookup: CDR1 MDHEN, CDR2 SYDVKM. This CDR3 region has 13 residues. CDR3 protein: CASTPGGDQPQHF. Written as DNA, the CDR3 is TGTGCCAGCACCCCGGGGGGGGACCAGCCCCAGCATTTT.

CDR3 DNA: TGTGCCAGCAGCCCCAGGTTCGGGAACACTGAAGCTTTCTTT. It specifies CASSPRFGNTEAFF. V usage is TRBV7-6 and J usage is TRBJ1-1; no reliable D call. V was shortened by 5 bases and J by 1 base, with 11 bases between the two germline ends. The CDR3 runs to 14 residues. CDR1 is SGHVS and CDR2 is FNYEAQ in the germline V gene. The complete variable domain, with remaining parts taken from reference TRBV7-6 and TRBJ1-1, reads GAGVSQSPRYKVTKRGQDVALRCDPISGHVSLYWYRQALGQGPEFLTYFNYEAQQDKSGLPNDRFSAERPEGSISTLTIQRTEQRDSAMYRCASSPRFGNTEAFFGQGTRLTVV.

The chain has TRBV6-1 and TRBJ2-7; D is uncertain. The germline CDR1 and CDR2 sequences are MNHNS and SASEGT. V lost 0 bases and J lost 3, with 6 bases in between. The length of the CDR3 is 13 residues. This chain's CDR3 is CASSEANSYEQYF. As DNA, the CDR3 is TGTGCCAGCAGTGAAGCTAACAGCTACGAGCAGTACTTC.

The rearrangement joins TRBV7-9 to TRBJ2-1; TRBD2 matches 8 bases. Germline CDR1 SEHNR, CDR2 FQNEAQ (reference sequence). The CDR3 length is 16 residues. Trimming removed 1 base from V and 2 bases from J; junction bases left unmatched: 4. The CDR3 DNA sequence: TGTGCCAGCAGCTTAGAGACTAGCGCAACCTACAATGAGCAGTTCTTC. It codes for CASSLETSATYNEQFF.

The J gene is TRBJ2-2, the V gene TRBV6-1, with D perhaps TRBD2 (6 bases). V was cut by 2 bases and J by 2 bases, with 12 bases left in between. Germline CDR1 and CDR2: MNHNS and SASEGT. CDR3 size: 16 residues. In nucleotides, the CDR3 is TGTGCCAGCAGTGAATATGGGACTCCCAACACCGGGGAGCTGTTTTTT. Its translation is CASSEYGTPNTGELFF.

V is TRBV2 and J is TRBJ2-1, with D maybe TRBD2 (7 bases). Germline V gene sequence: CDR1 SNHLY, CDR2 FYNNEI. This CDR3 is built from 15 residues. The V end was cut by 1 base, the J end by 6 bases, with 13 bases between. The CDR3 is CASSEVGGRVNEQFF. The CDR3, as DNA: TGTGCCAGCAGTGAAGTAGGGGGGAGGGTCAATGAGCAGTTCTTC.

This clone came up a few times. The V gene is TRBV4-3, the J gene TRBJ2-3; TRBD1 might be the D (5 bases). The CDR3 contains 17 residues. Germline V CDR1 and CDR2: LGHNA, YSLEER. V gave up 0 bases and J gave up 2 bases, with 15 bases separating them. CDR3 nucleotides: TGCGCCAGCAGCCAAGAACTCCGGCAGGGCCCCACAGATACGCAGTATTTT. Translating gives CASSQELRQGPTDTQYF.

CDR3 coding DNA: TGTGCCAGCAGTGAAGCGTCGAGGAGGGGGCAGTTCTTC. It translates to CASSEASRRGQFF. The chain carries TRBV6-1 and TRBJ2-1; TRBD2 is a possible D gene (6 bases). CDR1 and CDR2 (germline): MNHNS, SASEGT. The CDR3 is made up of 13 amino acids. Trimming took off 0 bases at V and 12 bases at J, with 12 bases between the two ends.

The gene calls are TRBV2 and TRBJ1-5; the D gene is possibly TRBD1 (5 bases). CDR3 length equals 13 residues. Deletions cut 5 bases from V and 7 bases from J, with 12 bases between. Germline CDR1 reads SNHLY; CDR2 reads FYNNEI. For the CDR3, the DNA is TGTGCCAGCAGTCTCTGGGGCCACCAGCCCCAGCATTTT. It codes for CASSLWGHQPQHF.

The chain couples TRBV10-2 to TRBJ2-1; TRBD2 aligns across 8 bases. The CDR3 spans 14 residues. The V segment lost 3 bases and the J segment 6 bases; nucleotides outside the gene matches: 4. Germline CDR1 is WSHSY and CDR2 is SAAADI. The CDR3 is CASSDGLAGNEQFF. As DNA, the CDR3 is TGCGCCAGCAGTGACGGCCTAGCGGGCAATGAGCAGTTCTTC.

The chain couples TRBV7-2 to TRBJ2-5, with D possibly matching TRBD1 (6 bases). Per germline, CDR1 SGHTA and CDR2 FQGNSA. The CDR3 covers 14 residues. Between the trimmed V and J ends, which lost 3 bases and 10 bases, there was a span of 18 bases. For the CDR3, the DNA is TGTGCCAGCAGCTTGTTACGCCAGGGGTACGACCAGTACTTC. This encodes CASSLLRQGYDQYF.

The CDR3 reads CASSQDSRYGYTF. CDR3 sequence (DNA): TGCGCCAGCAGCCAAGATTCGCGCTATGGCTACACCTTC. This chain uses TRBV4-3 with TRBJ1-2, with D unclear. The CDR3 runs to 13 residues. Germline CDR1 and CDR2: LGHNA and YSLEER. V lost 0 bases, J lost 4 bases, and 6 bases lay in between.

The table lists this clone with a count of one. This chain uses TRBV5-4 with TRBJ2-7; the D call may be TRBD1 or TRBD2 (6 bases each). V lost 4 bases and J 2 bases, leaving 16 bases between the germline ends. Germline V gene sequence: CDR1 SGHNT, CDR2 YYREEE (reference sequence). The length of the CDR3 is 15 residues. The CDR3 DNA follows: TGTGCCAGCAGCCCGGGGGCCCTAAACCCCTACGAGCAGTACTTC. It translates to CASSPGALNPYEQYF.

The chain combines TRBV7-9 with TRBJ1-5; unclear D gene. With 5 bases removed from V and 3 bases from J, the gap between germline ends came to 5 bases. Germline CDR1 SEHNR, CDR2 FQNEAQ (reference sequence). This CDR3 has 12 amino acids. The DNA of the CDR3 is TGTGCCAGCAGCCTGGACAATCAGCCCCAGCATTTT. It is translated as CASSLDNQPQHF.